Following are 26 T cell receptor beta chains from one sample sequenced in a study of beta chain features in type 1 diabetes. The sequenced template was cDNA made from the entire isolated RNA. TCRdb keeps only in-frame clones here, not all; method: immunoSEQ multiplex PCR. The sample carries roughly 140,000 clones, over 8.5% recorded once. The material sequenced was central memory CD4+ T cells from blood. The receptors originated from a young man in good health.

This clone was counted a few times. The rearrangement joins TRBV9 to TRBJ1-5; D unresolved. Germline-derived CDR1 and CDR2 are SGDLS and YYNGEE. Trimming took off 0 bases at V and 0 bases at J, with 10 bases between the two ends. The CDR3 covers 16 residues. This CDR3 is CASSVASGVSNQPQHF. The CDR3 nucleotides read TGTGCCAGCAGCGTAGCATCCGGGGTTAGCAATCAGCCCCAGCATTTT.

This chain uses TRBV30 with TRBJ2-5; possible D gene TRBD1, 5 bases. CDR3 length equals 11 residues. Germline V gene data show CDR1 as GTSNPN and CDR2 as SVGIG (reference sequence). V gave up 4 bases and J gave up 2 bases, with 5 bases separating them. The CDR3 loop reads CAWNRQETQYF. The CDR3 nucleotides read TGTGCCTGGAACAGGCAAGAGACCCAGTACTTC.

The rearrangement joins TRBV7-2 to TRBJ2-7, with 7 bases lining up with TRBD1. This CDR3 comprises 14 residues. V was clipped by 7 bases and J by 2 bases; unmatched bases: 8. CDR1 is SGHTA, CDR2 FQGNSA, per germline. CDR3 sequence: CASNILDRPYEQYF. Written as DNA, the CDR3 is TGTGCCAGCAACATACTGGACAGGCCCTACGAGCAGTACTTC.

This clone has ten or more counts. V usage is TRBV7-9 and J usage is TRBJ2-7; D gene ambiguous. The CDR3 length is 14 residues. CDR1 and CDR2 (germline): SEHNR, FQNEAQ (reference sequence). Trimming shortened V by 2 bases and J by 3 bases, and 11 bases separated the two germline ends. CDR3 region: CASSLMTAHYEQYF. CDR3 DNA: TGTGCCAGCAGCTTAATGACGGCCCACTACGAGCAGTACTTC.

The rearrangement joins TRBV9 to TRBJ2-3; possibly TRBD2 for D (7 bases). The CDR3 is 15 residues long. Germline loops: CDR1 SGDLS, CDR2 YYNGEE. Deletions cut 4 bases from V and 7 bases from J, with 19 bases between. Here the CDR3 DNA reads TGTGCCAGCAGCTCCTCGGCTAGGGGGGGAAATACGCAGTATTTT. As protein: CASSSSARGGNTQYF.

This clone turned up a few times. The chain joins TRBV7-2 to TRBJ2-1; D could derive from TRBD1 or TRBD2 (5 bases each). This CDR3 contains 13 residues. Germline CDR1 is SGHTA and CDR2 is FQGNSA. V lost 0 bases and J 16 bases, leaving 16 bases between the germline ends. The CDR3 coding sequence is TGTGCCAGCAGCTTAGCCGACGGGACGCACCCATTCTTC. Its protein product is CASSLADGTHPFF.

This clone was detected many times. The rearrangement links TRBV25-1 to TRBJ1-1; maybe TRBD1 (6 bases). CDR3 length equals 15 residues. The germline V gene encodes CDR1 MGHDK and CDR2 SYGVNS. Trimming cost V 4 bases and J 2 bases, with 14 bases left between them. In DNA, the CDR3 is TGTGCCAGCAGTGTAGGTCGGACAGCAAACACTGAAGCTTTCTTT. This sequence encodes CASSVGRTANTEAFF.

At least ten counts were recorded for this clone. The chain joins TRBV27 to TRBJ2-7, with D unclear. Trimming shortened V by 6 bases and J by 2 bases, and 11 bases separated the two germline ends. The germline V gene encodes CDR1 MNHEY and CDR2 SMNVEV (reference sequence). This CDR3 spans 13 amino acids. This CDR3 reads CASRGSFAYEQYF. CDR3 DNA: TGTGCCAGCAGAGGTAGCTTCGCCTACGAGCAGTACTTC.

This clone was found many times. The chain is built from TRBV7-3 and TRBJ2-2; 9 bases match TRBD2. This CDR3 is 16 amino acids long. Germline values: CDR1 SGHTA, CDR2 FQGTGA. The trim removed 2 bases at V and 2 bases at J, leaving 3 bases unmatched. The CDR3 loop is CASSLLGLANTGELFF. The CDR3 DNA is TGTGCCAGCAGCTTATTGGGACTAGCTAACACCGGGGAGCTGTTTTTT.

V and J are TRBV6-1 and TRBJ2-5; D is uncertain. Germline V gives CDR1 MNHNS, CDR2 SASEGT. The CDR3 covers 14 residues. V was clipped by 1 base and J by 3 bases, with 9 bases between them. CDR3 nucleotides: TGTGCCAGCAGTGAAGTAGGGCAGGAAGAGACCCAGTACTTC. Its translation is CASSEVGQEETQYF.

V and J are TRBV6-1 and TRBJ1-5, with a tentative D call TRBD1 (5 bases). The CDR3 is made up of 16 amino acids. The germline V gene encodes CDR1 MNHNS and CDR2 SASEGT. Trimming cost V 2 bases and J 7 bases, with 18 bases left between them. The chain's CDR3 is CASSEKVGTWRQPQHF. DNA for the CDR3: TGTGCCAGCAGTGAAAAAGTTGGGACCTGGAGACAGCCCCAGCATTTT.

The CDR3 region has the DNA TGTGCCAGCAGTTACTCGCAGGGCCGAGAGACCCAGTACTTC. The encoded protein is CASSYSQGRETQYF. The chain links TRBV6-5 to TRBJ2-5, with D tentatively TRBD1 (5 bases). This CDR3 has 14 amino acids. With 0 bases removed from V and 4 bases from J, the gap between germline ends came to 9 bases. CDR1 is MNHEY, CDR2 SVGAGI, per germline.

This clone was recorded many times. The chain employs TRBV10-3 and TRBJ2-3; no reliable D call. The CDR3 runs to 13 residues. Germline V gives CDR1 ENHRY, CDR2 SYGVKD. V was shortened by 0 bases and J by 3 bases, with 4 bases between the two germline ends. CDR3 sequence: CAISESGTDTQYF. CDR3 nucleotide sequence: TGTGCCATCAGTGAGTCTGGAACAGATACGCAGTATTTT.

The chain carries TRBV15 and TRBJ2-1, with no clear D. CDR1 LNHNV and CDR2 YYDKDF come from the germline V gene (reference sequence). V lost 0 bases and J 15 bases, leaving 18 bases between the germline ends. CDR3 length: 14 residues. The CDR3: CATSRDLVIGSPFF. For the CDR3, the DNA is TGTGCCACCAGCAGAGATCTGGTGATAGGGTCCCCGTTCTTC.

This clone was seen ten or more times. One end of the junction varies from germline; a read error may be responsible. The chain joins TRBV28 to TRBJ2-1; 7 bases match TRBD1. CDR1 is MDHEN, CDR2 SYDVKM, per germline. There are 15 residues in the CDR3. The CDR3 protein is CASSLSSNRGPSKVF. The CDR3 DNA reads TGTGCCAGCAGTTTATCGTCGAACAGGGGACCAAGCAAGGTCTTC.

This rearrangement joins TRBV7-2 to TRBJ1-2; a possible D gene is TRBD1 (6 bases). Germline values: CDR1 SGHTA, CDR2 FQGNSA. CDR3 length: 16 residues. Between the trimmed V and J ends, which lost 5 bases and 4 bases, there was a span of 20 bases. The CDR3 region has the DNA TGTGCCAGCAGCCGCAGAACAGGGTCCGCGGGCTATGGCTACACCTTC. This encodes CASSRRTGSAGYGYTF.

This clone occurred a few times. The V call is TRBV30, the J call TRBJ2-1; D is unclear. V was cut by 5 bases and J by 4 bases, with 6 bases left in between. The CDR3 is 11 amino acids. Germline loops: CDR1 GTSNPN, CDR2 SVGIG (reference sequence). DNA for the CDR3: TGTGCCTGGCTGAGTTACAATGAGCAGTTCTTC. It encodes CAWLSYNEQFF.

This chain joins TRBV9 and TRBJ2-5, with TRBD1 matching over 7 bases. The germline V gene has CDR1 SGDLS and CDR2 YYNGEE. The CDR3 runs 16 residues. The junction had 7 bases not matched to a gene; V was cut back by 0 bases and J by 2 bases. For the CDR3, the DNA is TGTGCCAGCAGCGTAGCTCCGGGACAGCGACAAGAGACCCAGTACTTC. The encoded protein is CASSVAPGQRQETQYF.

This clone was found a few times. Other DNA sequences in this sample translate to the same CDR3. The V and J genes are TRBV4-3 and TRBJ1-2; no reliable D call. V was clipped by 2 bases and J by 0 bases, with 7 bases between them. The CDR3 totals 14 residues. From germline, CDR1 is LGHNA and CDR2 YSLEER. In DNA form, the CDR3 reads TGCGCCAGCAGCCAACGGGGAGCTAACTATGGCTACACCTTC. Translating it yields CASSQRGANYGYTF.

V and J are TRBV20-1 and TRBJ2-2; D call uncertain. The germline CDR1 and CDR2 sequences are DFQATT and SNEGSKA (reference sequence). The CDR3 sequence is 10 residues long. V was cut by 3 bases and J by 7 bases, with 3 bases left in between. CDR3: CSARDGELFF. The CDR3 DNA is TGCAGTGCTAGGGACGGGGAGCTGTTTTTT.

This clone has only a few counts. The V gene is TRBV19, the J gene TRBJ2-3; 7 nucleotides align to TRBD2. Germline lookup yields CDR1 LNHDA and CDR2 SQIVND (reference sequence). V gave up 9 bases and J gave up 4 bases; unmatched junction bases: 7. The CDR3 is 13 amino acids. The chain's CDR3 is CASGREWADTQYF. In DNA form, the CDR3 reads TGTGCCAGCGGGCGGGAGTGGGCAGATACGCAGTATTTT.

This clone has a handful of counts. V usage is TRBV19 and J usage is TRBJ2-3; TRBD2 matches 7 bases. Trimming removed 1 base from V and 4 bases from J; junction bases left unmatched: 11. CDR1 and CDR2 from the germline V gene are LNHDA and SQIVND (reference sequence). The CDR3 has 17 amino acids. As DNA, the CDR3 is TGTGCCAGTAGTATAGCGGAGCGGGGATTGGGCCCAGATACGCAGTATTTT. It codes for CASSIAERGLGPDTQYF.

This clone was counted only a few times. The CDR3 spells CASSVDGGPSYEQYF. CDR3 coding DNA: TGTGCCAGCAGCGTAGATGGGGGCCCCTCCTACGAGCAGTACTTC. The chain has TRBV9 and TRBJ2-7; D is perhaps TRBD1 (6 bases). This CDR3 comprises 15 residues. V was trimmed by 0 bases and J by 0 bases, leaving 10 bases between them. The germline V gene encodes CDR1 SGDLS and CDR2 YYNGEE.

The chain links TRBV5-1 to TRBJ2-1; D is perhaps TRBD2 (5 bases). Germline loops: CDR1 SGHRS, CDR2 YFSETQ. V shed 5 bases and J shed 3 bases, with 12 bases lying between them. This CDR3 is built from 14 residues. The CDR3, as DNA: TGCGCCAGCAGGGTGGGCGACTACTACAATGAGCAGTTCTTC. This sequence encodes CASRVGDYYNEQFF.

CDR3 region: CASSQDHRTALFYGYTF. The DNA of the CDR3 is TGCGCCAGCAGCCAAGATCATAGGACAGCTTTATTCTATGGCTACACCTTC. The chain recombines TRBV4-3 with TRBJ1-2; D may be TRBD1 (6 bases). Deletions cut 0 bases from V and 4 bases from J, with 18 bases between. This CDR3 has 17 residues. Germline V gene lookup returns CDR1 LGHNA and CDR2 YSLEER.

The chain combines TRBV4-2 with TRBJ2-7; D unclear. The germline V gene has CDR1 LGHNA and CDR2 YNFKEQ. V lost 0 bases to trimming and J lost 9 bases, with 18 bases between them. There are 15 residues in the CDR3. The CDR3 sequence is CASSQELVGRGGQYF. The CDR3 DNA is TGTGCCAGCAGCCAAGAGCTAGTTGGACGCGGTGGGCAGTACTTC.